In its sample, the clone carrying this T cell receptor (beta chain) was seen a few times. Antigen unknown. The sample belongs to a study of vaccination and CD4 T cells after COVID-19. Study as a whole: Two of the convalescents were Hispanic, and the group consisted of six males and four females. Overlapping spike pools from SARS-CoV-2 and HCoV-NL63, HCoV-OC43 and HCoV-229E served as culture stimuli.

After removal of 4 bases from V and 2 bases from J, the junction contained 9 bases not matched to a gene. The CDR3 is 16 residues long. The germline CDR1 and CDR2 sequences are SGHVS and FQNEAQ. Time point indicated: late sampling 161 to 241 days after vaccination in a few convalescent patients. This sample's treatment: roughly nine-day PBMC culture with coronavirus spike peptide pools or control peptides (ViraFEST assay). The Oncomine TCR Beta short-read assay sequenced DNA from cultured CD4+ T cells. MiXCR, applied by TCRdb to the PCR reads, yields one record per CDR3 protein. The table includes approximately 18,000 distinct CDR3 sequences, over 45% detected once.

This receptor was obtained from a human donor who had recovered from COVID-19. The material was CD4+ T cells from blood, cultured in vitro, obtained about 7 months after SARS-CoV-2 vaccination. The chain employs TRBV7-8 and TRBJ2-7, with TRBD1 matching 9 bases. CDR3 amino acids: CASSSQGARAPYEQYF. CDR3 nucleotide sequence: TGTGCCAGCAGCTCACAGGGGGCGAGGGCACCCTACGAGCAGTACTTC.